Each of the 26 T cell receptor beta chains below was sequenced from the same sample in a study of cytomegalovirus exposure and HLA in healthy donors. Only in-frame clones appear in the TCRdb table, and some are missing; sequencing was by immunoSEQ multiplex PCR. This repertoire shows 150,000 to 200,000 clones, roughly 82% found once; its top ten account for roughly 1.6%. The sample taken for sequencing was PBMCs. The receptors were gathered from a woman younger than 30 in good health and CMV-seronegative.

This clone was found a few times. This chain uses TRBV6-5 with TRBJ1-5; 9 bases align to TRBD1. The CDR3 contains 13 residues. With V trimmed by 5 bases and J by 10 bases, 6 bases remained unmatched. Germline values: CDR1 MNHEY, CDR2 SVGAGI. The CDR3 coding sequence is TGTGCCAGCAGTCCCGGGACAGGGATTCCCCAGCATTTT. Translation gives CASSPGTGIPQHF.

The chain employs TRBV10-3 and TRBJ2-5; TRBD1 aligns across 9 bases. CDR3 length: 12 residues. V dropped 6 bases and J dropped 4; count of bases not matched to a gene: 0. Per germline, CDR1 ENHRY and CDR2 SYGVKD. The CDR3 is CAIRGQGETQYF. The CDR3 bases are TGTGCCATCAGGGGACAGGGAGAGACCCAGTACTTC.

This clone was seen once. The chain recombines TRBV5-1 with TRBJ2-7, with 8 positions matching TRBD1. The CDR3 sequence is 15 residues long. Germline V lookup: CDR1 SGHRS, CDR2 YFSETQ. The J segment lost 1 base and the V segment lost 0 bases, leaving 3 bases of the junction unmatched. The CDR3 nucleotides read TGCGCCAGCAGCTTGGCAGGACAGGGATCCTACGAGCAGTACTTC. As protein: CASSLAGQGSYEQYF.

This chain connects TRBV2 to TRBJ1-6; D perhaps matches TRBD1 (6 bases). Trimming cost V 6 bases and J 7 bases, with 13 bases left between them. Looked up from germline, CDR1 is SNHLY and CDR2 is FYNNEI. CDR3 length: 14 amino acids. This chain's CDR3 is CASSRQVINSPLHF. The CDR3, as DNA: TGTGCCAGCAGCAGACAGGTCATAAATTCACCCCTCCACTTT.

V usage is TRBV5-1 and J usage is TRBJ1-4; the match to TRBD1 covers 8 bases. The CDR3 consists of 14 residues. The germline gives CDR1 SGHRS, CDR2 YFSETQ. V lost 0 bases and J lost 5; bases outside the gene matches: 0. The CDR3 sequence: CASSLGTGNEKLFF. In DNA, the CDR3 is TGCGCCAGCAGCTTGGGGACAGGGAATGAAAAACTGTTTTTT. The entire variable domain, with the rest obtained from reference TRBV5-1 and TRBJ1-4, is as follows: KAGVTQTPRYLIKTRGQQVTLSCSPISGHRSVSWYQQTPGQGLQFLFEYFSETQRNKGNFPGRFSGRQFSNSRSEMNVSTLELGDSALYLCASSLGTGNEKLFFGSGTQLSVL.

Within the sample, this clone is medium-sized. V and J are TRBV6-6 and TRBJ2-7; unclear D gene. The CDR3 runs 13 residues. CDR1 and CDR2 (germline): MNHNY, SVGAGI (reference sequence). The V end lost 6 bases, the J end lost 2 bases, and 11 bases lay between the germline ends. DNA of the CDR3: TGTGCCAGCAGACGTGATGTAGCCTACGAGCAGTACTTC. Its protein product is CASRRDVAYEQYF.

This chain uses TRBV5-6 with TRBJ1-5; D is unclear. Deletions cut 1 base from V and 3 bases from J, with 8 bases between. Germline values: CDR1 SGHDT, CDR2 YYEEEE. This CDR3 is 14 amino acids long. The CDR3 coding sequence is TGTGCCAGCAGCTTGACAGCCTCCAATCAGCCCCAGCATTTT. It translates to CASSLTASNQPQHF.

This chain connects TRBV7-9 to TRBJ1-5; TRBD1 is a possible D gene (6 bases). Germline CDR1 and CDR2: SEHNR and FQNEAQ (reference sequence). Deletions cut 5 bases from V and 4 bases from J, with 12 bases between. This CDR3 has 14 residues. The CDR3 region is CASSQIQGNQPQHF. In DNA form, the CDR3 reads TGTGCCAGCAGCCAAATCCAGGGGAATCAGCCCCAGCATTTT.

The genes are TRBV6-5 and TRBJ2-7; TRBD1 is a possible D gene (6 bases). From germline, CDR1 is MNHEY and CDR2 SVGAGI. The V gene lost 5 bases and the J gene lost 4 bases, with 12 bases spanning the gap. This CDR3 comprises 13 residues. CDR3: CASSNRAGYEQYF. The CDR3, as DNA: TGTGCCAGCAGTAACAGGGCGGGTTACGAGCAGTACTTC.

This clone appeared once. The genes are TRBV7-3 and TRBJ2-7, with a possible D match to TRBD1 (6 bases). This CDR3 is built from 13 residues. Germline CDR1 reads SGHTA; CDR2 reads FQGTGA. The ends were cut back, 3 bases at V and 3 bases at J, with 9 bases in the middle. The CDR3 DNA reads TGTGCCAGCAGCTTTTCACAGGGCTACGAGCAGTACTTC. The encoded protein is CASSFSQGYEQYF.

This chain links TRBV6-1 with TRBJ2-5; TRBD1 aligns across 7 bases. V trimming: 6 bases; J trimming: 5 bases; junction bases outside the gene matches: 12. The CDR3 is 15 amino acids. CDR1 MNHNS and CDR2 SASEGT come from the germline V gene. The CDR3 coding sequence is TGTGCCAGCAGCCTAGGGACAGCCTTGGGGGAGACCCAGTACTTC. This codes for CASSLGTALGETQYF.

J is TRBJ2-3 and V is TRBV5-4, with D unclear. V was clipped by 1 base and J by 2 bases, with 11 bases between them. CDR3 length: 15 residues. Germline V gene data show CDR1 as SGHNT and CDR2 as YYREEE (reference sequence). The CDR3 region has the DNA TGTGCCAGCAGCTTGACTGCCGTTCTCACAGATACGCAGTATTTT. Protein sequence: CASSLTAVLTDTQYF.

The V and J genes are TRBV29-1 and TRBJ2-1; 8 bases are shared with TRBD2. V gave up 7 bases and J gave up 10 bases; unmatched junction bases: 6. Germline V gene lookup returns CDR1 SQVTM and CDR2 ANQGSEA. The CDR3 covers 11 residues. CDR3 in DNA: TGCAGCGCCGAACTAGCGGTCGAGCAGTTCTTC. Translation: CSAELAVEQFF.

The chain has TRBV7-2 and TRBJ2-3; 10 bases align to TRBD2. CDR3 length: 15 amino acids. J lost 4 bases, V lost 2 bases, and 3 bases had no gene match. Germline CDR1 is SGHTA and CDR2 is FQGNSA. Written as DNA, the CDR3 is TGTGCCAGCAGCTTAACTAGCGGGGAACCAGATACGCAGTATTTT. Protein product: CASSLTSGEPDTQYF.

The chain recombines TRBV4-1 with TRBJ1-1, with TRBD1 matching 8 bases. From germline, CDR1 is MGHRA and CDR2 YSYEKL. The CDR3 runs 14 residues. Trimming removed 3 bases from V and 6 bases from J; junction bases left unmatched: 6. The chain's CDR3 is CASSQDGDRSEAFF. In nucleotides, the CDR3 is TGCGCCAGCAGCCAGGACGGGGACAGGTCTGAAGCTTTCTTT.

This sequence joins TRBV6-1 and TRBJ1-2; D gene unclear. Germline CDR1 is MNHNS and CDR2 is SASEGT. The CDR3 runs to 10 residues. The germline V and J ends were trimmed by 6 bases and 8 bases, with 7 bases remaining between them. The CDR3 spells CASSQTGYTF. The DNA for the CDR3 is TGTGCCAGCAGCCAGACAGGCTACACCTTC.

The chain employs TRBV18 and TRBJ1-4; no clear D gene. This CDR3 comprises 14 residues. CDR1 and CDR2 (germline): KGHSH, LQKENI. V was pared by 3 bases and J by 7 bases, with 12 bases between. The CDR3 is CASSPDLGGEKLFF. The CDR3 DNA reads TGTGCCAGCTCACCGGATCTAGGAGGTGAAAAACTGTTTTTT.

This clone was seen a handful of times. Other DNA sequences in the sample encode the same CDR3. V and J are TRBV25-1 and TRBJ2-5; D may be TRBD2 (5 bases). V gave up 5 bases and J gave up 5 bases, with 12 bases separating them. The CDR3 is made up of 13 amino acids. Germline V lookup: CDR1 MGHDK, CDR2 SYGVNS. The CDR3 DNA sequence: TGTGCCAGCAGTCGACGTTCGGGGGAGACCCAGTACTTC. This gives the protein CASSRRSGETQYF.

The V call is TRBV27, the J call TRBJ1-5; no clear D gene. The CDR3 has 14 amino acids. The V and J ends lost 0 bases and 0 bases respectively, with 3 bases between them. The germline CDR1 and CDR2 sequences are MNHEY and SMNVEV (reference sequence). CDR3 residues: CASSLSYSNQPQHF. The DNA for the CDR3 is TGTGCCAGCAGTTTATCCTATAGCAATCAGCCCCAGCATTTT.

J is TRBJ2-3 and V is TRBV27; the match to TRBD2 covers 11 bases. The CDR3 runs 16 residues. Germline CDR1 reads MNHEY; CDR2 reads SMNVEV (reference sequence). V shed 5 bases, J shed 2 bases, and the junction held 6 bases outside the gene matches. The CDR3 DNA reads as TGTGCCAGCAGTGGCCTAGCGGGGGGCCACACAGATACGCAGTATTTT. Translated: CASSGLAGGHTDTQYF.

This chain uses TRBV2 with TRBJ1-2, with 7 bases aligning to TRBD1. The CDR3 has 13 residues. CDR1 is SNHLY and CDR2 is FYNNEI in the germline V gene. V gave up 6 bases and J gave up 9 bases; unmatched junction bases: 10. In nucleotides, the CDR3 is TGTGCCAGCAGAGAACCCGGGACAGACAGCTACACCTTC. Residues: CASREPGTDSYTF.

The chain has TRBV19 and TRBJ1-1; the D gene is possibly TRBD1 (6 bases). This CDR3 is 18 amino acids long. V was shortened by 4 bases and J by 0 bases, with 21 bases between the two germline ends. Germline lookup yields CDR1 LNHDA and CDR2 SQIVND (reference sequence). The CDR3 DNA sequence: TGTGCCAGTAGTACCTCGCCTACGGGGGGGCTGGTGAACACTGAAGCTTTCTTT. Protein: CASSTSPTGGLVNTEAFF.

This chain uses TRBV7-9 with TRBJ2-1, with D uncertain. Germline-derived CDR1 and CDR2 are SEHNR and FQNEAQ (reference sequence). V lost 3 bases and J 14 bases, leaving 2 bases between the germline ends. This CDR3 spans 8 amino acids. Here the CDR3 DNA reads TGTGCCAGCAGCTTTAAGTTCTTC. This encodes CASSFKFF.

The chain uses TRBV5-1 and TRBJ1-1; the D gene is possibly TRBD1 (5 bases). Germline CDR1 reads SGHRS; CDR2 reads YFSETQ. The CDR3 consists of 15 residues. Deletions cut 4 bases from V and 5 bases from J, with 18 bases between. In DNA form, the CDR3 reads TGCGCCAGCAGCCCCGGGTTCACGTCAGGGACTGAAGCTTTCTTT. As protein: CASSPGFTSGTEAFF.

V and J are TRBV5-6 and TRBJ2-7, with D possibly TRBD2 on 6 matching bases. The CDR3 sequence is 19 residues long. Looked up from germline, CDR1 is SGHDT and CDR2 is YYEEEE. Between the trimmed V and J ends, which lost 4 bases and 2 bases, there was a span of 28 bases. CDR3 DNA: TGTGCCAGCAGCATCCTACCCTTTAGCGGCGGAAATCAGGCCTACGAGCAGTACTTC. The encoded protein is CASSILPFSGGNQAYEQYF.

The V call is TRBV15, the J call TRBJ1-5, with D maybe TRBD1 (5 bases). Germline loops: CDR1 LNHNV, CDR2 YYDKDF (reference sequence). V shed 0 bases and J shed 6 bases, with 12 bases lying between them. This CDR3 contains 15 residues. The CDR3 DNA is TGTGCCACCAGCAGAGAACGGGGGAGGGTTCAGCCCCAGCATTTT. It encodes CATSRERGRVQPQHF.